This T cell receptor (beta chain) was identified in a study of cytomegalovirus exposure and HLA in healthy donors. Study details: Later analysis reported that the roughly 130 validation repertoires shared the platform of the roughly 670 first-cohort repertoires.

The method was immunoSEQ multiplex PCR; TCRdb's version includes in-frame clones alone and lacks a portion of them. The sample lists about 56,000 clones; 90% to 95% were seen once. Trimming cost V 7 bases and J 5 bases, with 17 bases left between them. Looked up from germline, CDR1 is MDHEN and CDR2 is SYDVKM. CDR3 size: 14 residues. Worth noting for this clone: Its antigen is still unknown.

Separation from the roughly 700-subject first cohort characterized the roughly 130-subject validation cohort, to which the donors belonged. Study conclusions and caveats: Reported performance of the classifier showed diagnosis of cytomegalovirus status with high specificity and sensitivity. Most TCR sequences proved rare, with some public TCRs found in many donors.

The chain combines TRBV28 with TRBJ2-5; maybe TRBD2 (6 bases). This TCR was sampled from a man between 18 and 29 years old in good health and CMV-seronegative. The sequenced sample was PBMCs. CDR3 residues: CASTGPRESETQYF. The CDR3 bases are TGTGCCAGCACAGGACCCCGGGAGTCGGAGACCCAGTACTTC.